The 12 T cell receptor beta chains presented below share a single source sample, sequenced in a study of blood T cell repertoires in COVID-19. Sequencing was performed with immunoSEQ multiplex PCR; in TCRdb, only in-frame clones are kept and a portion is missing. The table lists 380,000 or so clones, 89% of them singletons. Sequences were obtained from peripheral blood. The receptors come from a man between 40 and 49 years old with acute or convalescent COVID-19.

The V call is TRBV19, the J call TRBJ1-1, with TRBD1 as a possible D gene (5 bases). The V end lost 7 bases, the J end lost 5 bases, and 17 bases lay between the germline ends. Germline CDR1 LNHDA, CDR2 SQIVND (reference sequence). There are 14 residues in the CDR3. This CDR3 reads CASIGRGRSTEAFF. CDR3 coding DNA: TGTGCCAGTATCGGTAGGGGAAGGAGTACTGAAGCTTTCTTT.

J is TRBJ1-1 and V is TRBV9; 7 nucleotides match TRBD1. This CDR3 has 16 residues. The V gene's germline CDR1 is SGDLS and CDR2 YYNGEE. The V segment lost 0 bases and the J segment 4 bases; nucleotides outside the gene matches: 9. CDR3 coding DNA: TGTGCCAGCAGCGTAGCGCAGGGGGGTACGAGCACTGAAGCTTTCTTT. Translated, it gives CASSVAQGGTSTEAFF.

On this clone itself: A read error may produce the germline difference seen at one junction end. This rearrangement joins TRBV19 to TRBJ1-1; 10 nucleotides agree with TRBD1. The CDR3 contains 14 residues. In germline, CDR1 is LNHDA, CDR2 SQIVND (reference sequence). The CDR3: CASSIIGQGDFAHF. The CDR3 DNA follows: TGTGCCAGTAGTATTATAGGACAGGGGGATTTTGCTCACTTT.

The chain joins TRBV3-1 (or the pseudogene TRBV3-2) to TRBJ1-2; the D gene is possibly TRBD1 (6 bases). The V and J ends lost 4 bases and 7 bases respectively, with 19 bases between them. CDR3 length: 15 residues. CDR1 and CDR2 from the germline V gene are LGHDT and YNNKEL (reference sequence). DNA for the CDR3: TGTGCCAGCAGCCGGGAACAGGGAGTCAGGGGTGGCTACACCTTC. Encoded protein: CASSREQGVRGGYTF.

Worth noting for this clone: Other DNA sequences within the sample encode an identical CDR3. The V gene is TRBV3-1 (or the pseudogene TRBV3-2), the J gene TRBJ1-2, with D unclear. V lost 1 base to trimming and J lost 5 bases, with 5 bases between them. The germline gives CDR1 LGHDT, CDR2 YNNKEL (reference sequence). The CDR3 runs 12 residues. In DNA, the CDR3 is TGTGCCAGCAGCCAAGGAGAATATGGCTACACCTTC. This gives the protein CASSQGEYGYTF.

This chain links TRBV13 with TRBJ2-7; possible D gene TRBD2, 7 bases. CDR1 is PRHDT and CDR2 is FYEKMQ in the germline V gene (reference sequence). The CDR3 has 14 residues. Trimming took 3 bases from V and 4 from J, leaving 13 bases between them. The DNA for the CDR3 is TGTGCCAGCAGCTTCAGGGGTAGCGGGTACGAGCAGTACTTC. This gives the protein CASSFRGSGYEQYF.

This clone was recorded a few times. This sample includes further DNA sequences coding for the same CDR3. The chain couples TRBV3-1 (or the pseudogene TRBV3-2) to TRBJ1-6; D uncertain. The CDR3 consists of 13 residues. The germline CDR1 and CDR2 sequences are LGHDT and YNNKEL (reference sequence). Trimming removed 4 bases from V and 7 bases from J, with 8 bases in between. The CDR3 spells CASSPQRNSPLHF. As DNA, the CDR3 is TGTGCCAGCAGCCCACAGCGGAATTCACCCCTCCACTTT.

Concerning this clone: Other DNA sequences in this sample translate to the same CDR3. The gene calls are TRBV27 and TRBJ1-2; no clear D gene. This CDR3 region has 13 residues. The germline gives CDR1 MNHEY, CDR2 SMNVEV (reference sequence). Trimming left V 2 bases short and J 3 bases short, with 7 bases between. CDR3 protein: CASSLRVDYGYTF. CDR3 bases: TGTGCCAGCAGTTTACGGGTGGACTATGGCTACACCTTC.

There are a few counts of this clone. The chain has TRBV19 and TRBJ1-5, with D unresolved. The germline V gene has CDR1 LNHDA and CDR2 SQIVND (reference sequence). V was cut by 7 bases and J by 4 bases, with 14 bases left in between. There are 14 residues in the CDR3. The CDR3: CASTPGQLNQPQHF. The CDR3, as DNA: TGTGCCAGTACCCCTGGGCAGTTAAATCAGCCCCAGCATTTT. Based on the CDR3 plus reference TRBV19 and TRBJ1-5, the full variable domain is DGGITQSPKYLFRKEGQNVTLSCEQNLNHDAMYWYRQDPGQGLRLIYYSQIVNDFQKGDIAEGYSVSREKKESFPLTVTSAQKNPTAFYLCASTPGQLNQPQHFGDGTRLSIL.

In its sample, this clone was seen many times. V usage is TRBV10-3 and J usage is TRBJ1-6, with 8 bases fitting TRBD1. V shed 3 bases and J 5 bases; nucleotides not matched to a gene: 3. Germline V gene sequence: CDR1 ENHRY, CDR2 SYGVKD. This CDR3 is built from 15 residues. The CDR3 is CAISEPTGDNSPLHF. The DNA for the CDR3 is TGTGCCATCAGTGAACCGACAGGGGATAATTCACCCCTCCACTTT.

The rearrangement uses TRBV6-1 and TRBJ2-3; D ambiguous. CDR3 length: 12 amino acids. Germline V CDR1 and CDR2: MNHNS, SASEGT. Trimming pared 3 bases from V and 5 bases from J, leaving 6 bases between. CDR3 in DNA: TGTGCCAGCAGTGAGACGGGAGATACGCAGTATTTT. Its translation is CASSETGDTQYF.

The sample holds a few counts of this clone. The chain uses TRBV7-3 and TRBJ2-2; 9 bases are shared with TRBD2. This CDR3 is 16 amino acids long. From germline, CDR1 is SGHTA and CDR2 FQGTGA. The J segment lost 7 bases and the V segment lost 8 bases, leaving 14 bases of the junction unmatched. CDR3: CASGLNSGSTGGELFF. The CDR3 DNA is TGTGCCAGCGGCCTTAATAGCGGGAGTACGGGCGGGGAGCTGTTTTTT.